This T cell receptor beta chain was identified in a study of immune characterization of retroperitoneal liposarcoma. This clonotype rates as medium-sized. J was trimmed by 10 bases and V by 10 bases; bases with no gene match: 15. The CDR3 has 15 amino acids. CDR1 is MNHNS and CDR2 is SASEGT in the germline V gene. TCRdb ran MiXCR on the PCR reads and lists one entry per CDR3 protein. The data contain around 11,000 distinct CDR3 sequences, about a quarter of them seen just once; the ten biggest clones take up roughly 7.6%. The sample comprised tumor tissue. The chain joins TRBV6-1 to TRBJ2-1; 11 positions match TRBD1. This receptor was taken from a male donor with retroperitoneal liposarcoma. CDR3 DNA sequence: TGTGCCACCTTCGAATCGGGACAGGGGGTCCACGAGCAGTTCTTC. Its translation is CATFESGQGVHEQFF.